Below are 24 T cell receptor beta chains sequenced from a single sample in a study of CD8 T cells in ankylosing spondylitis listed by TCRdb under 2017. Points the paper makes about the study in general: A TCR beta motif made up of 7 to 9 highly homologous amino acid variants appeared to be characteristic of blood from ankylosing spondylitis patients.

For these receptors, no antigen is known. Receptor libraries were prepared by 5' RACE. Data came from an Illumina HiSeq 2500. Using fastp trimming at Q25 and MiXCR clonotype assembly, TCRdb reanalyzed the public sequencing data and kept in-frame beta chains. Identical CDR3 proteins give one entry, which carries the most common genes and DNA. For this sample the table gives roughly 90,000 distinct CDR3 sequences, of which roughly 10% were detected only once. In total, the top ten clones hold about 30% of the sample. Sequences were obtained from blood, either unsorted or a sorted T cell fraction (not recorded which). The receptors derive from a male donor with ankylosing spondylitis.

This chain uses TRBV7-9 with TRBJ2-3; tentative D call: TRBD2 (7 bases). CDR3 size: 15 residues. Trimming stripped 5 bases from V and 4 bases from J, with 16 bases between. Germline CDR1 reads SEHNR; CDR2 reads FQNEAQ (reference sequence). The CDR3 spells CASSPEGGGPDTQYF. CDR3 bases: TGTGCCAGCAGCCCAGAGGGAGGGGGGCCAGATACGCAGTATTTT.

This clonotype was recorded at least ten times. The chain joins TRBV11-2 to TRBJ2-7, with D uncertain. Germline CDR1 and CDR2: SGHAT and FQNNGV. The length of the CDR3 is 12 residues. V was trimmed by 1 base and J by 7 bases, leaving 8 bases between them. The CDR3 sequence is CASSLAYAEQYF. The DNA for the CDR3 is TGTGCCAGCAGCTTAGCGTATGCTGAGCAGTACTTC.

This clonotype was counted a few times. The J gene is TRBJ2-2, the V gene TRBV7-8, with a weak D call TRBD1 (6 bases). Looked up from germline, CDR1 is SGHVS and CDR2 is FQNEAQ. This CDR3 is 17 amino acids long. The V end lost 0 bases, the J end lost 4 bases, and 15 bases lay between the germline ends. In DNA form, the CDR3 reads TGTGCCAGCAGCTTAGCGTCCCCAGGGGCCGGCACCGGGGAGCTGTTTTTT. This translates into CASSLASPGAGTGELFF.

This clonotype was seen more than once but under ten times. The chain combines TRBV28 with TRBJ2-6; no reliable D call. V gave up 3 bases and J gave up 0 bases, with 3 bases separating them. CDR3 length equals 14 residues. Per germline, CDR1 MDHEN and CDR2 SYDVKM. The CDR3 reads CASSFLSGANVLTF. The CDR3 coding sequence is TGTGCCAGCAGTTTTCTCTCTGGGGCCAACGTCCTGACTTTC.

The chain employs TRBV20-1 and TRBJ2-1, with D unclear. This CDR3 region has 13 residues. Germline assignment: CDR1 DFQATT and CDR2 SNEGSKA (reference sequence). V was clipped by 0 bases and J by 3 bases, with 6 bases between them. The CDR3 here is CSARDTGYNEQFF. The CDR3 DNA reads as TGCAGTGCTAGAGATACCGGCTACAATGAGCAGTTCTTC.

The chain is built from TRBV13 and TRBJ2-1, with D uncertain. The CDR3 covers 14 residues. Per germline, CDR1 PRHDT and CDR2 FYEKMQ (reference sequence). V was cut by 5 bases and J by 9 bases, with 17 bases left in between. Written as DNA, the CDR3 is TGTGCCAGCAGCCCTCCCTCCCATAGAAGTGAGCAGTTCTTC. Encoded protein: CASSPPSHRSEQFF.

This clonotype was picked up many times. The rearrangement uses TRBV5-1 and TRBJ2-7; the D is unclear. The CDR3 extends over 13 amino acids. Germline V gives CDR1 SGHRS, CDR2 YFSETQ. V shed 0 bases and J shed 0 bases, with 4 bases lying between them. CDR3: CASSLDGSYEQYV. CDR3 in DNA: TGCGCCAGCAGCTTGGACGGCTCCTACGAGCAGTACGTC.

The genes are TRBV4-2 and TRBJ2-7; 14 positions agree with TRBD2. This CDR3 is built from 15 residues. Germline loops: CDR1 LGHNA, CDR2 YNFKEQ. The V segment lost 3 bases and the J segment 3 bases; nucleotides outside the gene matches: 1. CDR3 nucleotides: TGTGCCAGCAGCCAGGGACTAGCGGGAGACTACGAGCAGTACTTC. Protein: CASSQGLAGDYEQYF.

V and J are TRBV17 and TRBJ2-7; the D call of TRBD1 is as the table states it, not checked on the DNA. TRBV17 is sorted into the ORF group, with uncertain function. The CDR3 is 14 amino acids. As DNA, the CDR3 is TGTGCCAGCGGCCCGGGGGCTAGCTCCTACGAGCAGTACGTC. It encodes CASGPGASSYEQYV.

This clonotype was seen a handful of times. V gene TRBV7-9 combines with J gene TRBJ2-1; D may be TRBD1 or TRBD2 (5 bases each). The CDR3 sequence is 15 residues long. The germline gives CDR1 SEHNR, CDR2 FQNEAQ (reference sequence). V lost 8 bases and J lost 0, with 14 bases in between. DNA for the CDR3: TGTGCCAGCGAGCCCCTGGGGGACTCCTACAATGAGCAGTTCTTC. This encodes CASEPLGDSYNEQFF.

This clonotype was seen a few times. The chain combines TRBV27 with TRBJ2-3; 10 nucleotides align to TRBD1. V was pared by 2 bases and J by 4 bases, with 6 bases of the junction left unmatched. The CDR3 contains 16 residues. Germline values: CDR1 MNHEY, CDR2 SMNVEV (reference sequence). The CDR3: CASSLLRTGGADTQYF. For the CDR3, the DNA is TGTGCCAGCAGTTTACTTCGGACAGGGGGGGCAGATACGCAGTATTTT.

The CDR3 nucleotides read TGTGCCAGCAGTGATCTGGAGGATAGCAATCAGCCCCAGCATTTT. Protein sequence: CASSDLEDSNQPQHF. The V call is TRBV2, the J call TRBJ1-5; D is unresolved. V was cut by 3 bases and J by 0 bases, with 9 bases left in between. Germline CDR1 reads SNHLY; CDR2 reads FYNNEI. There are 15 residues in the CDR3.

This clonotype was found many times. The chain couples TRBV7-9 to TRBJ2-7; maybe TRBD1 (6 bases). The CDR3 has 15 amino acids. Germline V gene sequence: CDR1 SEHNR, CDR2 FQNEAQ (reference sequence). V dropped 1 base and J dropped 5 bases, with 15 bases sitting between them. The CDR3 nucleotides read TGTGCCAGCAGCTTAGTCCCGGACAGCGACAACGAGCAGTACTTC. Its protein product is CASSLVPDSDNEQYF. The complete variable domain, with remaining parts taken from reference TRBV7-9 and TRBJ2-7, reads DTGVSQNPRHKITKRGQNVTFRCDPISEHNRLYWYRQTLGQGPEFLTYFQNEAQLEKSRLLSDRFSAERPKGSFSTLEIQRTEQGDSAMYLCASSLVPDSDNEQYFGPGTRLTVT.

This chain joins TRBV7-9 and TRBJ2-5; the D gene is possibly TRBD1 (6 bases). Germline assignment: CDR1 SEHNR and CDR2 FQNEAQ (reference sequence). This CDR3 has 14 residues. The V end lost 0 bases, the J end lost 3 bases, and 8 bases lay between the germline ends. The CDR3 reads CASSLAPGEETQYF. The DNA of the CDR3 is TGTGCCAGCAGCTTAGCTCCAGGGGAAGAGACCCAGTACTTC.

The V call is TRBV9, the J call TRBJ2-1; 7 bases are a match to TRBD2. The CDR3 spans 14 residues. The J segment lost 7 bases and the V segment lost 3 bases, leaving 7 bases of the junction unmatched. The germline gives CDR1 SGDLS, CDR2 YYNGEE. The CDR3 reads CASSAGTKSNEQFF. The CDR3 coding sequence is TGTGCCAGCAGCGCCGGGACTAAATCAAATGAGCAGTTCTTC.

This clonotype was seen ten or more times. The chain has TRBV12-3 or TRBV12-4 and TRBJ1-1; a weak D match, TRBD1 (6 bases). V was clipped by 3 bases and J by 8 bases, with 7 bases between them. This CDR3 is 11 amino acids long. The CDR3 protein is CASSFTGEAFF. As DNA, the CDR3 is TGTGCCAGCAGTTTTACAGGGGAAGCTTTCTTT.

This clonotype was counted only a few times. CDR3 amino acids: CASSLGQGTYEQFF. DNA of the CDR3: TGTGCCAGCAGCCTGGGACAGGGGACTTATGAGCAGTTCTTC. The chain is built from TRBV3-1 and TRBJ2-1; 10 bases are a match to TRBD1. Germline V CDR1 and CDR2: LGHDT, YNNKEL (reference sequence). V lost 4 bases, J lost 8 bases, and 5 bases stayed unmatched. The CDR3 length is 14 residues.

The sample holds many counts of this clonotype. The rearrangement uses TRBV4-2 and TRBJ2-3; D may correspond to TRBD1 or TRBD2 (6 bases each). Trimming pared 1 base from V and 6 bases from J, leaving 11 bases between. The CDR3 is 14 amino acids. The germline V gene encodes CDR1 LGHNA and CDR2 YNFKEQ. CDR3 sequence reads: CASSQVRGPDTQYF. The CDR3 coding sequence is TGTGCCAGCAGCCAAGTCCGGGGGCCGGATACGCAGTATTTT.

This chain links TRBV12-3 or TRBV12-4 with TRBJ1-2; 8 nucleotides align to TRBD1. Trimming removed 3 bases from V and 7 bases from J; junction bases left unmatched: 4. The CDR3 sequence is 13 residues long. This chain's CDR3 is CASSFAGGSGYTF. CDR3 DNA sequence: TGTGCCAGCAGTTTTGCAGGGGGCTCTGGCTACACCTTC.

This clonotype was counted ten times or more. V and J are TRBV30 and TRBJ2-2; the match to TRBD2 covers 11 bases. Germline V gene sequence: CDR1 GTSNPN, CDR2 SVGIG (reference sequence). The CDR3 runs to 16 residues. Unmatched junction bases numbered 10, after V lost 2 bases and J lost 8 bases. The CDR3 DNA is TGTGCCTGGAGTAAAACGGGACTAGCGGTGCGAGGGGAGCTGTTTTTT. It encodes CAWSKTGLAVRGELFF.

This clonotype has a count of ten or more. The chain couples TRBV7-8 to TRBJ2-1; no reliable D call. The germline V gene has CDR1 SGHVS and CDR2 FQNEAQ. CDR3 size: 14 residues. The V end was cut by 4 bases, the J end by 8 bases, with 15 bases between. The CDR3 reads CASSSWSGMDEQFF. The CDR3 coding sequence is TGTGCCAGCAGCTCCTGGTCCGGTATGGATGAGCAGTTCTTC.

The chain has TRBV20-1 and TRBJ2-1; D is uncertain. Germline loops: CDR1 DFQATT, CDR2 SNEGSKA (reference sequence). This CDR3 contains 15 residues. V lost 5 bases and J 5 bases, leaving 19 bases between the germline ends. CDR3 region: CSASDGPDLHNEQFF. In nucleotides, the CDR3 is TGCAGTGCTTCGGACGGCCCCGATCTACACAATGAGCAGTTCTTC.

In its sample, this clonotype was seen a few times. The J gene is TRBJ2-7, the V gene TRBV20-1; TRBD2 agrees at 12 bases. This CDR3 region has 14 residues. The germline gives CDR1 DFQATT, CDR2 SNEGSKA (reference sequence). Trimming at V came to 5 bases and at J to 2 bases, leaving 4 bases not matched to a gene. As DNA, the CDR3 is TGCAGTGCTCCCAGACTAGCGGGAGCCTACGAGCAGTACTTC. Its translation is CSAPRLAGAYEQYF.

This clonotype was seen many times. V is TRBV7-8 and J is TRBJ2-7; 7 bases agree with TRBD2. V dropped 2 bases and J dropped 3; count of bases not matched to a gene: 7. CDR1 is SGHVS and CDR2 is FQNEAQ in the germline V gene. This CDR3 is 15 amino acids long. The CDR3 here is CASSLNRASGYEQYV. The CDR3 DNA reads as TGTGCCAGCAGCTTAAATAGGGCTAGCGGCTACGAGCAGTACGTC.